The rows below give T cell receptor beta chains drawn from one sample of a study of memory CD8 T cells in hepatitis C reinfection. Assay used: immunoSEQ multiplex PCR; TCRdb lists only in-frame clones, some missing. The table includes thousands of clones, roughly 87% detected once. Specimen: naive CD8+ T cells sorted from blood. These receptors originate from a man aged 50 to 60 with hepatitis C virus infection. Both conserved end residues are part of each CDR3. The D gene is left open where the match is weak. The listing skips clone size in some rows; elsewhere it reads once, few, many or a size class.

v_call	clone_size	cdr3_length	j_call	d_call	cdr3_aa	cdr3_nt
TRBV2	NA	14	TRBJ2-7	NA	CASSELYRVSEQYF	TGTGCCAGCAGTGAACTCTACAGGGTGAGCGAGCAGTACTTC
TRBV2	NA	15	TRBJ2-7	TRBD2	CASRTSAGAPYEQYF	TGTGCCAGCAGAACCTCCGCGGGAGCCCCCTACGAGCAGTACTTC
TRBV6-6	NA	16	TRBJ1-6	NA	CASSYTGGAGNSPLHF	TGTGCCAGCAGTTATACGGGGGGCGCGGGTAATTCACCCCTCCACTTT
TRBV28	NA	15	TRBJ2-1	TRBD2	CASSLLAGNYNEQFF	TGTGCCAGCAGCCTACTAGCGGGAAACTACAATGAGCAGTTCTTC
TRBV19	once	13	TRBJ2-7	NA	CASSTRSSCEQYF	TGTGCCAGTAGTACGAGGAGCTCCTGCGAGCAGTACTTC
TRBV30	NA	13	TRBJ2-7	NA	CAWSVLGGGEQYF	TGTGCCTGGAGTGTACTTGGGGGCGGCGAGCAGTACTTC
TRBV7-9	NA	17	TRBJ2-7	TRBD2	CASSLVLAGASSHEQYF	TGTGCCAGCAGCTTAGTGCTAGCGGGAGCGAGTTCCCACGAGCAGTACTTC
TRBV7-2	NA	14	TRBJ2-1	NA	CASSSYTGNSEQFF	TGTGCCAGCAGCTCCTATACCGGGAACTCCGAGCAGTTCTTC
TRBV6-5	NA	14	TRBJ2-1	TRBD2	CASSRLAGSNEQFF	TGTGCCAGCAGCAGACTAGCGGGGAGCAATGAGCAGTTCTTC
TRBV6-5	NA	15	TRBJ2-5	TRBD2	CASSKTSGGQGTQYF	TGTGCCAGCAGCAAGACTAGCGGGGGCCAAGGGACCCAGTACTTC
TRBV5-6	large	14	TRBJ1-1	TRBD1	CASSSGTGDTEAFF	TGTGCCAGCAGCTCCGGGACAGGGGACACTGAAGCTTTCTTT
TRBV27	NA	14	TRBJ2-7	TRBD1	CASSVGTGIYEQYF	TGTGCCAGCAGTGTCGGGACAGGGATTTACGAGCAGTACTTC
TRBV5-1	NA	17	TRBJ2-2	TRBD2	CASSLKTSGSYTGELFF	TGCGCCAGCAGCTTGAAGACTAGCGGGAGTTACACCGGGGAGCTGTTTTTT
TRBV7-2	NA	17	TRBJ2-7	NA	CASSLTGVGGASRKQYF	TGTGCCAGCAGCCTCACCGGGGTAGGGGGAGCTTCCCGCAAGCAGTACTTC
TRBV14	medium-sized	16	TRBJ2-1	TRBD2	CASSQRTSGKKNEQFF	TGTGCCAGCAGCCAAAGGACTAGCGGGAAAAAGAATGAGCAGTTCTTC
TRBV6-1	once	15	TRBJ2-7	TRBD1	CASRTGTGRSYEQYF	TGTGCCAGCAGAACCGGGACAGGGCGCTCCTACGAGCAGTACTTC
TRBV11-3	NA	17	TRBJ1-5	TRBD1	CASRRQGAGMCNQPQHF	TGTGCCAGCAGACGACAGGGGGCTGGGATGTGCAATCAGCCCCAGCATTTT
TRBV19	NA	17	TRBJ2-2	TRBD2	CASSISLAGVLGGELFF	TGTGCCAGTAGTATTTCGCTAGCGGGAGTTCTCGGCGGGGAGCTGTTTTTT
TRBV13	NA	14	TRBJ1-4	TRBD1	CASSLLGQGEKLFF	TGTGCCAGCAGCTTATTGGGACAGGGAGAAAAACTGTTTTTT
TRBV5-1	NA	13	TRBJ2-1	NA	CASSLERGNEQFF	TGCGCCAGCAGCTTAGAGCGTGGTAATGAGCAGTTCTTC
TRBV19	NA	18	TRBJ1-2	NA	CASSILFRLDITNYGYTF	TGTGCCAGTAGTATATTGTTCCGCCTGGACATAACTAACTATGGCTACACCTTC
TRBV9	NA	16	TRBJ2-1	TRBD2	CASSVASGIYGNEQFF	TGTGCCAGCAGCGTGGCTAGCGGGATCTATGGGAATGAGCAGTTCTTC
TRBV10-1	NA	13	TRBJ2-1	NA	CASSAETYNEQFF	TGCGCCAGCAGTGCGGAGACCTACAATGAGCAGTTCTTC
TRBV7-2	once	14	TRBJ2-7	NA	CASSPTQGSYEQYF	TGTGCCAGCAGCCCTACTCAGGGCTCCTACGAGCAGTACTTC
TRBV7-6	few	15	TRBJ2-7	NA	CASSLAAGPRLEQYF	TGTGCCAGCAGCTTAGCGGCGGGACCCCGCCTCGAGCAGTACTTC
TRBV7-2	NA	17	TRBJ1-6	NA	CASSLVPASSYNSPLHF	TGTGCCAGCAGCTTAGTGCCTGCTAGCTCCTATAATTCACCCCTCCACTTT
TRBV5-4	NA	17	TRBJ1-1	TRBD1	CASSDMDRGRFGTEAFF	TGTGCCAGCAGCGATATGGACAGGGGGCGGTTTGGCACTGAAGCTTTCTTT
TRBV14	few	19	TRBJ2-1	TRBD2	CASSQDGWWREMEGNEQFF	TGTGCCAGCAGCCAAGATGGGTGGTGGCGGGAGATGGAAGGGAATGAGCAGTTCTTC
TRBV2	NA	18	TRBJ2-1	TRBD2	CASSGKQPRLAGSNEQFF	TGTGCCAGCAGTGGGAAACAACCTCGACTAGCGGGGTCCAATGAGCAGTTCTTC